Sequencing of this T cell receptor (beta chain) was carried out in a study of blood T cells in healthy people across ages. Each sample yielded at least 6 micrograms of PBMC total RNA. Sample-barcoded 5' priming and a J-beta primer mix drove a second PCR of about 6 to 12 cycles. TCRdb re-called the 5' RACE reads through MiXCR, storing one row per CDR3 protein. The sample includes about 570,000 distinct CDR3 sequences, about 26% of them seen just once. This TCR was recovered from a woman in her seventies in good health. The sample comprised blood.

The CDR3 reads CASSSQDGTSEAFF. For the CDR3, the DNA is TGCGCCAGCAGCTCGCAGGATGGTACCTCTGAAGCTTTCTTT. The rearrangement links TRBV5-1 to TRBJ1-1; D unresolved. V dropped 3 bases and J dropped 6 bases, with 15 bases sitting between them. CDR1 is SGHRS and CDR2 is YFSETQ in the germline V gene. CDR3 length equals 14 residues.